The rows below give T cell receptor beta chains drawn from one sample of a study of T cells in localized non-small cell lung cancer. TCRdb's table, derived via immunoSEQ multiplex PCR, lists solely in-frame clones and lacks some. The table includes approximately 35,000 clones, under 95% detected once. The sample was peripheral blood mononuclear cells, taken before any cancer treatment. These receptors were taken from a female donor older than 55 with stage II lung adenocarcinoma. Both conserved end residues are part of each CDR3. D genes are given only for firm matches. Expanded clones get a size class; other rows say once, few or many, or leave the size out.

>TRBJ2-1|TRBV2|once|TRBD1|16
TGTGCCAGCACCGCAAGGGGGACAGGGAGGTACAATGAGCAGTTCTTC
CASTARGTGRYNEQFF
>TRBJ1-2|TRBV5-1|-|TRBD1|15
TGCGCCAGCAGCTTGGTGGGACAGTCCAACTATGGCTACACCTTC
CASSLVGQSNYGYTF
>TRBJ1-1|TRBV6-6|-|-|13
TGTGCCAGCAGTTACCAGGCGAACACTGAAGCTTTCTTT
CASSYQANTEAFF
>TRBJ2-6|TRBV30|-|-|14
TGTGCCTGGAGTACGGGCTCTGGGGCCAACGTCCTGACTTTC
CAWSTGSGANVLTF
>TRBJ2-7|TRBV19|-|-|15
TGTGCCAGTAGTTATTCGCGCCAGGGGAGGTACGAGCAGTACTTC
CASSYSRQGRYEQYF
>TRBJ1-2|TRBV9|-|-|14
TGTGCCAGCAGCGATTTCCAACTAAACTATGGCTACACCTTC
CASSDFQLNYGYTF
>TRBJ1-2|TRBV19|-|TRBD1|16
TGTGCCAGTAGTCCCCTCCGGGACAGGGACTTGTACGGCTACACCTTC
CASSPLRDRDLYGYTF
>TRBJ1-1|TRBV7-2|-|TRBD1|14
TGTGCCAGCACCTTGGGACAGGGGGGGACTGAAGCTTTCTTT
CASTLGQGGTEAFF
>TRBJ2-6|TRBV6-6|few|-|15
TGTGCCAGCAGTTACGAGGGCTCTGGGGCCAACGTCCTGACTTTC
CASSYEGSGANVLTF
>TRBJ1-4|TRBV5-5|-|-|16
TGTGCCAGCAGCCAAGCACCCCAGCAAGCTAATGAAAAACTGTTTTTT
CASSQAPQQANEKLFF
>TRBJ2-1|TRBV30|few|TRBD2|12
TGTGCCTGGTGGACTAGCGGCGATGAGCAGTTCTTC
CAWWTSGDEQFF
>TRBJ2-2|TRBV4-3|-|-|15
TGCGCCAGCAGCCAAGAAGGTGGAGCATCTGGGGAGCTGTTTTTT
CASSQEGGASGELFF
>TRBJ2-1|TRBV5-1|-|-|15
TGCGCCAGCAGCTCACTAGGAAACTCCTACAATGAGCAGTTCTTC
CASSSLGNSYNEQFF
>TRBJ1-2|TRBV28|-|TRBD1|14
TGTGCCACCCATAAGGGAGGGGGCCGCTATGGCTACACCTTC
CATHKGGGRYGYTF
>TRBJ1-5|TRBV30|-|-|14
TGTGCCTGGAGTAATAGACAGGAGTATCAGCCCCAGCATTTT
CAWSNRQEYQPQHF
>TRBJ2-6|TRBV7-7|once|-|16
TGTGCCAGCAGCTCCGCGATCAGGGCCGGGGCCAACGTCCTGACTTTC
CASSSAIRAGANVLTF
>TRBJ2-3|TRBV28|-|-|15
TGTGCCAGCAGTTTGGTGGGCGGGGAGTTAGGTACGCAGTATTTT
CASSLVGGELGTQYF
>TRBJ1-4|TRBV4-2|-|-|15
TGTGCCAGCAGCCAAGTTCAAGCAACTAATGAAAAACTGTTTTTT
CASSQVQATNEKLFF
>TRBJ2-3|TRBV28|-|TRBD2|16
TGTGCCAGCAGCCAGGGAGGGTCTTCGGTCACAGATACGCAGTATTTT
CASSQGGSSVTDTQYF
>TRBJ1-1|TRBV19|-|-|13
TGTGCCAGTACCACAAGTACGAACACTGAAGCTTTCTTT
CASTTSTNTEAFF
>TRBJ1-3|TRBV6-4|-|-|16
TGTGCCAGCAGTGGAGGGGTTCGGACTTGCGGAAACACCATATATTTT
CASSGGVRTCGNTIYF
>TRBJ1-4|TRBV9|-|-|14
TGTGCCAGCAGCGTGGGACACGGAAATGAAAAACTGTTTTTT
CASSVGHGNEKLFF
>TRBJ2-5|TRBV5-4|-|TRBD2|17
TGTGCCAGCAGCTCAAGGACTAGCGGGGGATCTCAAGAGACCCAGTACTTC
CASSSRTSGGSQETQYF